This T cell receptor (beta chain) came from a study of OX40 agonist ivuxolimab in advanced cancers. Study-wide results and limits: It was also the case that some nonresponders had low normalized T-cell clonal expansion.

This clone showed up just a few times. Its target is unknown. Only in-frame clones appear in the TCRdb table, and some are missing; sequencing was by immunoSEQ multiplex PCR. The data show under 90,000 clones, approximately 83% seen once. This CDR3 has 14 residues. Trimming pared 3 bases from V and 10 bases from J, leaving 13 bases between. The germline V gene has CDR1 KGHSH and CDR2 LQKENI. The chain links TRBV18 to TRBJ1-6; D is unresolved. This receptor was identified in an adult with an advanced solid tumor such as melanoma, head and neck, liver or kidney cancer. The sequencing here drew on CD4+ or CD8+ T cells sorted from blood, taken in a trial of the OX40 agonist ivuxolimab. The CDR3 here is CASSPGVGLSPLHF. CDR3 nucleotide sequence: TGTGCCAGCTCACCGGGCGTAGGACTCTCACCCCTCCACTTT.